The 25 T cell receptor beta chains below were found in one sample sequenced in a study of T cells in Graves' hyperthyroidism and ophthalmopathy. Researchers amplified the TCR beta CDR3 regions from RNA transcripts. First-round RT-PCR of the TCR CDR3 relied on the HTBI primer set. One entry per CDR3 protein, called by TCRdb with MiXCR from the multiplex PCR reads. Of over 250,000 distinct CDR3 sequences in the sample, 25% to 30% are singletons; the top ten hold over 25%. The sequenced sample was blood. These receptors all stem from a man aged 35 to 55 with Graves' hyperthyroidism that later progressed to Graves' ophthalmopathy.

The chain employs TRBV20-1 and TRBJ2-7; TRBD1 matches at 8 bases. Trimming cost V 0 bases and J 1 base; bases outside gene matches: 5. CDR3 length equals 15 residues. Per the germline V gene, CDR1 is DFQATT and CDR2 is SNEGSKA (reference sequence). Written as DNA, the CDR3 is TGCAGTGCTAGAGAAGGACAGGGAGCTTCCTACGAGCAGTACTTC. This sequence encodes CSAREGQGASYEQYF.

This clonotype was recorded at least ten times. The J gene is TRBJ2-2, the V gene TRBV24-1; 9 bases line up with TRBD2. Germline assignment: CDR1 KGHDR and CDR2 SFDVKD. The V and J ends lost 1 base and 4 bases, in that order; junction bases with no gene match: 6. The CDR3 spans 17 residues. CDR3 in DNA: TGTGCCACCAGTGATTTTGTGACTAGCGGAATCACCGGGGAGCTGTTTTTT. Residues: CATSDFVTSGITGELFF.

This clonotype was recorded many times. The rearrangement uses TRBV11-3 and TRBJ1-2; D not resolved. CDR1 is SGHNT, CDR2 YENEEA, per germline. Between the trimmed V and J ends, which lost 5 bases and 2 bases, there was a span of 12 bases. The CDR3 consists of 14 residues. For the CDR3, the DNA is TGTGCCAGCAGCCACTTGGGGTCCAACTATGGCTACACCTTC. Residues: CASSHLGSNYGYTF.

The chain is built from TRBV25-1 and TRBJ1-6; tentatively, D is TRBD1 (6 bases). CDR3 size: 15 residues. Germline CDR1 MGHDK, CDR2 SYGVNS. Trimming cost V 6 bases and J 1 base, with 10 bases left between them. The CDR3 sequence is CASRPTGSYNSPLHF. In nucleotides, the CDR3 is TGTGCCAGCAGACCCACAGGGTCCTATAATTCACCCCTCCACTTT.

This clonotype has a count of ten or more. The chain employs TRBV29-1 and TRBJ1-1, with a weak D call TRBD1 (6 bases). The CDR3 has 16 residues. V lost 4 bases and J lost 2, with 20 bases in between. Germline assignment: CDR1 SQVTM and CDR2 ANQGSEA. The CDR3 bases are TGCAGCGTTGCGGGGTCAGGGGCCCACCTCAACACTGAAGCTTTCTTT. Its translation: CSVAGSGAHLNTEAFF.

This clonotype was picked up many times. The CDR3 DNA follows: TGTGCCAGCAGTTTAATACAACGTAACTATGGCTACACCTTC. Amino acid sequence: CASSLIQRNYGYTF. The gene calls are TRBV28 and TRBJ1-2; no clear D. V was pared by 2 bases and J by 1 base, with 8 bases between. Per germline, CDR1 MDHEN and CDR2 SYDVKM. The CDR3 extends over 14 amino acids.

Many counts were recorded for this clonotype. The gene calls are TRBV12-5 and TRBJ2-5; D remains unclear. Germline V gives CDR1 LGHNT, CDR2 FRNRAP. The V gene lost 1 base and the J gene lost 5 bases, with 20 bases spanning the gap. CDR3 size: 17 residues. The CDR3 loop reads CASGLETAYASRETQYF. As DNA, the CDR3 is TGTGCTAGTGGTTTGGAGACGGCCTACGCTTCGAGGGAGACCCAGTACTTC.

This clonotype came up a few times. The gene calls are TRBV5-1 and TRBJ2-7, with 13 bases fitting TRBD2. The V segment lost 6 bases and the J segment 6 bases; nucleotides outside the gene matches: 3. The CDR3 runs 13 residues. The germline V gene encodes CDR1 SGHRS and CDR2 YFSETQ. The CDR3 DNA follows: TGCGCCAGCAAGGGACTAGCGGGAATCGAGCAGTACTTC. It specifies CASKGLAGIEQYF.

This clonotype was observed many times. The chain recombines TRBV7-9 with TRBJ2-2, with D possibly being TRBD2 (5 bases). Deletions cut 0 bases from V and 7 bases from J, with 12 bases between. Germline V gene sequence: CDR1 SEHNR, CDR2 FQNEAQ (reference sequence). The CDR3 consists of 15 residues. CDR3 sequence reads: CASSLAGELGGELFF. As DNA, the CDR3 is TGTGCCAGCAGCTTAGCGGGAGAGCTTGGCGGGGAGCTGTTTTTT.

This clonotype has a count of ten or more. Here the CDR3 reads CASSRLAGPGELFF. In DNA form, the CDR3 reads TGTGCCAGCAGTAGGCTAGCGGGTCCCGGGGAGCTGTTTTTT. This chain connects TRBV27 to TRBJ2-2; 8 positions match TRBD2. The CDR3 contains 14 residues. Germline V gives CDR1 MNHEY, CDR2 SMNVEV (reference sequence). J lost 6 bases, V lost 5 bases, and 5 bases had no gene match.

Written as DNA, the CDR3 is TGTGCCAGCAAGATCACATCCCCGGGGGAGACCCAGTACTTC. Protein sequence: CASKITSPGETQYF. The chain recombines TRBV6-1 with TRBJ2-5, with D possibly matching TRBD2 (5 bases). The CDR3 totals 14 residues. Germline CDR1 reads MNHNS; CDR2 reads SASEGT. V was shortened by 7 bases and J by 5 bases, with 17 bases between the two germline ends.

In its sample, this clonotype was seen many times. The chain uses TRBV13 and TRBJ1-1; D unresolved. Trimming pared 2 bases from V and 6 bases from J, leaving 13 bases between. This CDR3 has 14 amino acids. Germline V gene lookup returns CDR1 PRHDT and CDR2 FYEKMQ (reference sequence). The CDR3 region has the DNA TGTGCCAGCAGCTTAATGGCGCTGGCATCTGAAGCTTTCTTT. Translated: CASSLMALASEAFF.

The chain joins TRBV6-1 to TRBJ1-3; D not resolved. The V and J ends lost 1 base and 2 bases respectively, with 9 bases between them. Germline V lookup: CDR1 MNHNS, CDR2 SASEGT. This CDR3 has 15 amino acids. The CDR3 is CASSEEGLPGNTIYF. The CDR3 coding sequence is TGTGCCAGCAGTGAAGAGGGTCTGCCTGGAAACACCATATATTTT.

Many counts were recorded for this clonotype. The CDR3 DNA follows: TGTGCCAGCAGTTTATCTTTTTTTGACTACGAGCAGTACTTC. Translating gives CASSLSFFDYEQYF. The gene calls are TRBV28 and TRBJ2-7; D gene uncertain. Germline V gene lookup returns CDR1 MDHEN and CDR2 SYDVKM. Trimming took off 1 base at V and 3 bases at J, with 10 bases between the two ends. The length of the CDR3 is 14 residues.

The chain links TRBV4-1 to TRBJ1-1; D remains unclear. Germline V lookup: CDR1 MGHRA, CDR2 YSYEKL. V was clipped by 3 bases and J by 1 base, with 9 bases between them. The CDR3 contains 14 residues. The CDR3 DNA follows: TGCGCCAGCAGCCAGCCCAACTGGAACACTGAAGCTTTCTTT. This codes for CASSQPNWNTEAFF.

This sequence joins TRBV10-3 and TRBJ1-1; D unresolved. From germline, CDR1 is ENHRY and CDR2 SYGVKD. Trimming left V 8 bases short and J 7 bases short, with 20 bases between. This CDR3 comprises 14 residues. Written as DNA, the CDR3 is TGTGCCATCGGCGGGATTGGGGTCTTGGGTGAAGCTTTCTTT. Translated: CAIGGIGVLGEAFF.

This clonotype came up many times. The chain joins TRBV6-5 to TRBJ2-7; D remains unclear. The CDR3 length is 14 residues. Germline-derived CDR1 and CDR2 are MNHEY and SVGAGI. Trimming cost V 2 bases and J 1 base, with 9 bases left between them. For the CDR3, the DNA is TGTGCCAGCAGTTACGATGGGGTGTCCTACGAGCAGTACTTC. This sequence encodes CASSYDGVSYEQYF.

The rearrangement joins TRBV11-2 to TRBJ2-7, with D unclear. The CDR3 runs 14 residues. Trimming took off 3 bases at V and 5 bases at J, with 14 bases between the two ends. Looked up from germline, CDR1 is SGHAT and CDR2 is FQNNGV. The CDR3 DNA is TGTGCCAGCAGCTTGGGGTTGGGCATGGACGAGCAGTACTTC. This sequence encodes CASSLGLGMDEQYF.

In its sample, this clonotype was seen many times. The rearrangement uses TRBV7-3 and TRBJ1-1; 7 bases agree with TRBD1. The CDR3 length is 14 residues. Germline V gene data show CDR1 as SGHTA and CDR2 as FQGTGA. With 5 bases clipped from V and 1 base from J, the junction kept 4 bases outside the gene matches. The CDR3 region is CASSRRTGNTEAFF. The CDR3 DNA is TGTGCCAGCAGCAGAAGGACAGGGAACACTGAAGCTTTCTTT.

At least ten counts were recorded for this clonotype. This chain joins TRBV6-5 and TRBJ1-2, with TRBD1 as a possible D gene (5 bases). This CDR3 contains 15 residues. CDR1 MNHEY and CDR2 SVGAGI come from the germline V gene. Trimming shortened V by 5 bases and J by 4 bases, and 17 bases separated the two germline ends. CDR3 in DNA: TGTGCCAGCAGTAACGGAGACAGTTTTTTCTATGGCTACACCTTC. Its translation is CASSNGDSFFYGYTF.

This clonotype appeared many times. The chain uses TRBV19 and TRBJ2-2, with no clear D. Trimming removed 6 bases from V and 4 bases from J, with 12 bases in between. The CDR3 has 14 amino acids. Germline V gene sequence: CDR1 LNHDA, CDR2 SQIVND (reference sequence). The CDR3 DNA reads TGTGCCAGTAGGGTAGGGTGGACCACCGGGGAGCTGTTTTTT. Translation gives CASRVGWTTGELFF.

CDR3 protein: CASSPPHVEAFF. The CDR3 DNA sequence: TGTGCCAGCAGCCCCCCCCACGTTGAAGCTTTCTTT. The chain combines TRBV28 with TRBJ1-1; D gene unclear. CDR1 is MDHEN and CDR2 is SYDVKM in the germline V gene. The CDR3 length is 12 residues. V gave up 6 bases and J gave up 7 bases, with 12 bases separating them.

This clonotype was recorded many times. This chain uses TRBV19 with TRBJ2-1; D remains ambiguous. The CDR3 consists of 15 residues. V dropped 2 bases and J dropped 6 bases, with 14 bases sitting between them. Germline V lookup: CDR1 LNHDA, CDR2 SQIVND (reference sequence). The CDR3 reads CASSIFPRLGNEQFF. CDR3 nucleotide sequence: TGTGCCAGTAGTATATTCCCCCGACTCGGCAATGAGCAGTTCTTC.

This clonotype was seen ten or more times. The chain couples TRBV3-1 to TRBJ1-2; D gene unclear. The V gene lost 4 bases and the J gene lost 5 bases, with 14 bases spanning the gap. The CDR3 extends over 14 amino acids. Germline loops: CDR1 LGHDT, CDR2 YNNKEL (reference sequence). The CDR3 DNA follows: TGTGCCAGCAGCCCTGGTGGCAGTAGGTATGGCTACACCTTC. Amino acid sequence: CASSPGGSRYGYTF.

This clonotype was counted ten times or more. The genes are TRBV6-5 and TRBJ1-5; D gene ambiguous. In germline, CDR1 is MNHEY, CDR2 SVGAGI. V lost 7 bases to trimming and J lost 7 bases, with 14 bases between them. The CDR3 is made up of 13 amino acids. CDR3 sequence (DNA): TGTGCCAGCACCCCGGGCCTGGGGCAGCCCCAGCATTTT. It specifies CASTPGLGQPQHF.